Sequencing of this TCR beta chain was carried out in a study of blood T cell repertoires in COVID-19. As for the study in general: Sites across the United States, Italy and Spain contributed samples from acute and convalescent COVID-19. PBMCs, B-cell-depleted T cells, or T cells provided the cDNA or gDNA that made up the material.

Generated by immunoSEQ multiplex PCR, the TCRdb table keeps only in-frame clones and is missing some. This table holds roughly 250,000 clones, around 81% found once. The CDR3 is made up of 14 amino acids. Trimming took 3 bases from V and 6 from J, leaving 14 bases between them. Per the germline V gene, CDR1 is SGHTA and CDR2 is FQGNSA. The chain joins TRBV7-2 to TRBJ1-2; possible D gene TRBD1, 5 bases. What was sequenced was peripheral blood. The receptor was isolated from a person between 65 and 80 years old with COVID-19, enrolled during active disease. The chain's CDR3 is CASSFYRTTNGYTF. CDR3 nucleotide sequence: TGTGCCAGCAGCTTTTACAGGACGACAAATGGCTACACCTTC.